What follows are 9 T cell receptor beta chains derived from one specimen sequenced in a study of blood T cell repertoires in COVID-19. The data were produced by immunoSEQ multiplex PCR, yet TCRdb's version contains in-frame clones alone and is incomplete. This table has approximately 150,000 clones, approximately 83% appearing once. The sequenced sample was peripheral blood. These receptor sequences come from a woman older than 75 with acute or convalescent COVID-19.

This chain joins TRBV7-2 and TRBJ2-3; D ambiguous. The germline CDR1 and CDR2 sequences are SGHTA and FQGNSA. There are 15 residues in the CDR3. V gave up 2 bases and J gave up 6 bases, with 15 bases separating them. As DNA, the CDR3 is TGTGCCAGCAGCTTAAATCGGCAGAGGTCTGATACGCAGTATTTT. Amino acid sequence: CASSLNRQRSDTQYF.

The V gene is TRBV28, the J gene TRBJ1-2; D call uncertain. From germline, CDR1 is MDHEN and CDR2 SYDVKM. Trimming shortened V by 5 bases and J by 4 bases, and 14 bases separated the two germline ends. The CDR3 runs 14 residues. CDR3 in amino acids: CASSRISVLYGYTF. CDR3 nucleotide sequence: TGTGCCAGCAGTCGAATCTCGGTCCTCTATGGCTACACCTTC.

The chain combines TRBV3-1 (or the pseudogene TRBV3-2) with TRBJ1-2, with a possible D match to TRBD1 (5 bases). Per germline, CDR1 LGHDT and CDR2 YNNKEL (reference sequence). CDR3 length: 14 residues. Trimming cost V 3 bases and J 6 bases, with 14 bases left between them. This CDR3 reads CASSHLWGDHGYTF. In DNA form, the CDR3 reads TGTGCCAGCAGCCATCTCTGGGGGGACCATGGCTACACCTTC.

V is TRBV5-4 and J is TRBJ2-5, with D possibly matching TRBD1 (5 bases). The V gene's germline CDR1 is SGHNT and CDR2 YYREEE (reference sequence). With 7 bases removed from V and 1 base from J, the gap between germline ends came to 14 bases. CDR3 size: 14 residues. For the CDR3, the DNA is TGTGCCAGCTCAGGGTCGGCCGCCCAAGAGACCCAGTACTTC. Amino acid sequence: CASSGSAAQETQYF.

V and J are TRBV5-6 and TRBJ1-2, with unresolved D. Trimming shortened V by 0 bases and J by 6 bases, and 6 bases separated the two germline ends. Germline lookup yields CDR1 SGHDT and CDR2 YYEEEE. The CDR3 consists of 12 residues. CDR3 nucleotides: TGTGCCAGCAGCTTGGTCCCAGATGGCTACACCTTC. It yields the protein CASSLVPDGYTF.

This clone was counted many times. The chain links TRBV27 to TRBJ2-1; 12 bases are a match to TRBD2. The ends lost 2 bases at V and 5 bases at J; junction bases unmatched: 16. Per germline, CDR1 MNHEY and CDR2 SMNVEV (reference sequence). This CDR3 contains 20 residues. The CDR3 coding sequence is TGTGCCAGCAGTTTACGGCGGACTAGCGGGGTGGGAGGGAGCCACAATGAGCAGTTCTTC. It is translated as CASSLRRTSGVGGSHNEQFF.

This chain joins TRBV7-8 and TRBJ1-1; D is undetermined. The CDR3 consists of 16 residues. From germline, CDR1 is SGHVS and CDR2 FQNEAQ. The ends were cut back, 0 bases at V and 5 bases at J, with 16 bases in the middle. CDR3 in amino acids: CASSLALILGRTEAFF. DNA for the CDR3: TGTGCCAGCAGCTTAGCTCTTATCCTCGGGAGGACTGAAGCTTTCTTT.

The chain carries TRBV23-1 and TRBJ2-5, with a weak D call TRBD1 (6 bases). TRBV23-1 falls under the ORF class, with uncertain function. The CDR3 sequence is 13 residues long. Trimming took 3 bases from V and 5 from J, leaving 10 bases between them. CDR3 coding DNA: TGCGCCAGCAGTCACAGGGGTATGGAGACCCAGTACTTC. Protein product: CASSHRGMETQYF.

This chain uses TRBV5-1 with TRBJ2-5; TRBD1 agrees at 7 bases. Germline lookup yields CDR1 SGHRS and CDR2 YFSETQ. This CDR3 contains 13 residues. After removal of 5 bases from V and 2 bases from J, the junction contained 3 bases not matched to a gene. In DNA, the CDR3 is TGCGCCAGCAGGTCGGGACAGCAAGAGACCCAGTACTTC. Its translation: CASRSGQQETQYF.